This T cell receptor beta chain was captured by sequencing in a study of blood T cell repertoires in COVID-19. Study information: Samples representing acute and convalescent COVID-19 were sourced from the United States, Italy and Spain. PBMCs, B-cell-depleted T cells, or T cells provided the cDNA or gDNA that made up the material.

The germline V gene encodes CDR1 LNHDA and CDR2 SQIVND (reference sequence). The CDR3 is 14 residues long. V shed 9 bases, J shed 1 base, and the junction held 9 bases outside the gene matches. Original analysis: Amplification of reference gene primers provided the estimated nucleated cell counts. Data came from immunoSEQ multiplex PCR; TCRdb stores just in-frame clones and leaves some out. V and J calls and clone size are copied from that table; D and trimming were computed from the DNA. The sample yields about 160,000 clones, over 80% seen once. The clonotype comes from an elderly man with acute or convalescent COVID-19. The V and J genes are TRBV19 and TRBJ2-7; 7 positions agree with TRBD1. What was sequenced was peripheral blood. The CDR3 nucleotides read TGTGCCAGCAGGGGGACGGTAGAATCCTACGAGCAGTACTTC. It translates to CASRGTVESYEQYF.